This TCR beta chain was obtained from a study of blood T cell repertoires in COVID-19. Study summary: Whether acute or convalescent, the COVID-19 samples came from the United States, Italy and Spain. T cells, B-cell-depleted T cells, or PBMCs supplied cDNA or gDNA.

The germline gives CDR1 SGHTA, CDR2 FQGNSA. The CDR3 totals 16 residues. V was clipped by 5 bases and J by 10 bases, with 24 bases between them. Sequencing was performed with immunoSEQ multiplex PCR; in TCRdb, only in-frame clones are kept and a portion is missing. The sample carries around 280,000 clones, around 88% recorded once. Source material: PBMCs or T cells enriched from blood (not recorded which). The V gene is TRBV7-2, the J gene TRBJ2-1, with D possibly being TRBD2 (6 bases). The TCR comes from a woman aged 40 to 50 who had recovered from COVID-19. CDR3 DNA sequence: TGTGCCAGCAGCCAGGCCGGGACTTCCCTTGGGTTCGAGCAGTTCTTC. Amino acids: CASSQAGTSLGFEQFF.